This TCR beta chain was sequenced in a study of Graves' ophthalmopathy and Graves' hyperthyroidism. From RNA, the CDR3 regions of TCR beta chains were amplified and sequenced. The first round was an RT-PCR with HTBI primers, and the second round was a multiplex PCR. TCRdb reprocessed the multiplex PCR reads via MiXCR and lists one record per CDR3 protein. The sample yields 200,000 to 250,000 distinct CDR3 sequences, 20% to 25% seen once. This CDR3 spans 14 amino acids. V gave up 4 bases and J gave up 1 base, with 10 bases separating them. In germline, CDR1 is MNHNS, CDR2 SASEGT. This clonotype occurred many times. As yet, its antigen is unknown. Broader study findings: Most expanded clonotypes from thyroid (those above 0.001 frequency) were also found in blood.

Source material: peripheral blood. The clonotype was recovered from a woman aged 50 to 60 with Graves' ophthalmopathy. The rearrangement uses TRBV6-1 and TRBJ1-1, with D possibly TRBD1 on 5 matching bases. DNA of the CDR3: TGTGCCAGCAGTGCGGGACGCACGAACACTGAAGCTTTCTTT. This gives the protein CASSAGRTNTEAFF.